Detailed here is one T cell receptor beta chain. Its antigen remains unknown. Only in-frame clones appear in the TCRdb table, and some are missing; sequencing was by immunoSEQ multiplex PCR. Of some 28,000 clones listed, roughly 57% are singletons. Cryopreserved PBMCs were the source of around 2 micrograms of genomic DNA, which went to TCR beta libraries. J lost 8 bases, V lost 4 bases, and 22 bases had no gene match. The germline V gene has CDR1 MGHRA and CDR2 YSYEKL. The CDR3 covers 20 residues. This record comes from a study of cytotoxic CD8 clonotypes in ibrutinib-treated CLL. Study information: Outcomes included 24 partial and 2 complete responses; after median approximately six years, 14 stayed remitted and about 12 progressed. Following a median about eleven months of treatment, with a range of 6 to 36, response samples were taken. General observations from the study: Whereas clonality rose at ibrutinib response, it declined toward baseline at progression.

The starting material was PBMCs, obtained before ibrutinib treatment. The chain combines TRBV4-1 with TRBJ1-6; TRBD1 agrees at 8 bases. The clonotype was recovered from a human donor with chronic lymphocytic leukemia. This CDR3 reads CASSRRVGQGAGRGDSPLHF. The CDR3 DNA reads TGCGCCAGCAGCCGACGAGTGGGGCAGGGGGCCGGAAGGGGCGATTCACCCCTCCACTTT.